This TCR beta chain was recovered during a study of blood T cell repertoires in COVID-19. The germline V gene encodes CDR1 LGHNA and CDR2 YSLEER. V lost 0 bases, J lost 4 bases, and 13 bases lay in between. The CDR3 has 15 amino acids. Measured with immunoSEQ multiplex PCR; TCRdb has only the in-frame clones, and not every one. The sample carries 250,000 to 400,000 clones, 90% recorded once. Sequenced: PBMCs or T cells enriched from blood (not recorded which). The chain uses TRBV4-3 and TRBJ2-7; D might be TRBD1 (6 bases). The sequence was obtained from a man in his sixties who had recovered from COVID-19. The CDR3: CASSQDLDRLYEQYF. Written as DNA, the CDR3 is TGCGCCAGCAGCCAAGATTTAGACAGGCTGTACGAGCAGTACTTC.